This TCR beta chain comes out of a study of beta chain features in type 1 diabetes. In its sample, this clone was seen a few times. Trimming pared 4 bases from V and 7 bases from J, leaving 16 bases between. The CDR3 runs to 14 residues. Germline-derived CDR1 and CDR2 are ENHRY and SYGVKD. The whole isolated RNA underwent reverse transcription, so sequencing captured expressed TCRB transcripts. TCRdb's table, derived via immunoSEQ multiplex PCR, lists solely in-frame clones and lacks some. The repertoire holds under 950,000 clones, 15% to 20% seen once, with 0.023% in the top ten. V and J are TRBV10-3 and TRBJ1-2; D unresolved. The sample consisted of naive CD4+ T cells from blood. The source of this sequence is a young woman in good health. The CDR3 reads CAISAIGRERGYTF. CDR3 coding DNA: TGTGCCATCAGTGCGATTGGGAGGGAGCGTGGCTACACCTTC.